This TCR beta chain was captured by sequencing in a study of regulatory T cells in long-lasting Graves disease. To note about this clonotype: At one end, the junction sequence differs from germline, possibly due to a read error.

Germline lookup yields CDR1 MNHEY and CDR2 SVGEGT. CDR3 length: 18 residues. To make TCR beta libraries, researchers used iRepertoire HTBI primers and Arm-PCR of CDR3 regions. TCRdb reprocessed the multiplex PCR reads via MiXCR and lists one record per CDR3 protein. Altogether over 400,000 distinct CDR3 sequences are present, 11% to 15% being singletons, with the ten largest covering approximately 19%. Time point indicated: newly diagnosed GD, antithyroid drugs for less than 3 months. With RNA extracted from PBMCs as input, the TCR library was made. Graves' disease diagnoses used American Thyroid Association guidelines. Another study also made use of these data, one on T cells in Graves' hyperthyroidism and ophthalmopathy. That investigation notes: In blood, most of the thyroid clonotypes expanded above 0.001 were also present.

Material: peripheral blood mononuclear cells (PBMCs), obtained at new diagnosis, from a patient treated with antithyroid drugs. V usage is TRBV6-2 or TRBV6-3 and J usage is TRBJ2-5; 8 bases are shared with TRBD1. The receptor was isolated from a woman aged 45-65 years with Graves disease. The CDR3 DNA follows: TGTGCCATCAGTGAGGCGCACTGGGCGGACAGGGTCTCCGAGACCCAGTACTTC. Translated: CAISEAHWADRVSETQYF.